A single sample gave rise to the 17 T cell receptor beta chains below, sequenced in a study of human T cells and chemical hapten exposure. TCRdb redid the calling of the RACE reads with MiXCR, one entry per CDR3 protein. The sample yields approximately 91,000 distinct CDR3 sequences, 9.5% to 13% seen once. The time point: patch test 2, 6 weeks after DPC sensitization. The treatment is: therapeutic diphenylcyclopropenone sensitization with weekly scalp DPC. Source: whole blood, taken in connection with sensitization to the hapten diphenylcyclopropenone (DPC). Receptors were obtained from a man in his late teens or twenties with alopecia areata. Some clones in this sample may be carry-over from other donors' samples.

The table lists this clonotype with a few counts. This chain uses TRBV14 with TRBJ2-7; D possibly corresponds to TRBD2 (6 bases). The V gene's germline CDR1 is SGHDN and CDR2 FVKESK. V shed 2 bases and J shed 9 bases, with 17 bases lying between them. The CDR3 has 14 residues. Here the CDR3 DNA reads TGTGCCAGCAGCCAATTGGGACTGACTTTGCGGCAGTACTTC. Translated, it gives CASSQLGLTLRQYF.

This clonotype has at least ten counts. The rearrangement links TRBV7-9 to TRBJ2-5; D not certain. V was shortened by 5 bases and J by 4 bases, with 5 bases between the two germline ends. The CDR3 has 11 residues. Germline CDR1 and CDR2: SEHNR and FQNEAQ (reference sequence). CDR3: CASSRGETQYF. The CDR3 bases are TGTGCCAGCAGCCGAGGAGAGACCCAGTACTTC.

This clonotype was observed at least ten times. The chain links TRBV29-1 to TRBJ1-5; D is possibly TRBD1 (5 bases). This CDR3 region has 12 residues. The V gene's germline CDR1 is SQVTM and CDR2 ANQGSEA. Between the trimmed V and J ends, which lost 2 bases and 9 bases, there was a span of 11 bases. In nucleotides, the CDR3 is TGCAGCGTTGAACAGGGTTCAGGGCCCCAGCATTTT. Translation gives CSVEQGSGPQHF.

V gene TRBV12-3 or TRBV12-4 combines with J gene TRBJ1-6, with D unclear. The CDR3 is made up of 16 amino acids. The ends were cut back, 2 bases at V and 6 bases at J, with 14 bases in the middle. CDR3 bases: TGTGCCAGCAGTTTAAACCCCGGACGGATTAATTCACCCCTCCACTTT. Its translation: CASSLNPGRINSPLHF.

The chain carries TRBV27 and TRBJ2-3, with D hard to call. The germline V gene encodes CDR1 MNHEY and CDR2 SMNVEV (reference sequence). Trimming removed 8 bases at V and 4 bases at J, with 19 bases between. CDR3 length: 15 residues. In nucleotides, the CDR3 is TGTGCCAGCTCCCAAGTACACCTACTGCCAGATACGCAGTATTTT. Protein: CASSQVHLLPDTQYF.

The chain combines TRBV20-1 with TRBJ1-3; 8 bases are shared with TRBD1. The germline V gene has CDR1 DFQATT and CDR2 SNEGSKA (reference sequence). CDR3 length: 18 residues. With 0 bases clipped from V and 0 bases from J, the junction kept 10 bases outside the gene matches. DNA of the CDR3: TGCAGTGCTAGAGATTTTGGACAGGGAGCCCTCTCTGGAAACACCATATATTTT. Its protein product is CSARDFGQGALSGNTIYF.

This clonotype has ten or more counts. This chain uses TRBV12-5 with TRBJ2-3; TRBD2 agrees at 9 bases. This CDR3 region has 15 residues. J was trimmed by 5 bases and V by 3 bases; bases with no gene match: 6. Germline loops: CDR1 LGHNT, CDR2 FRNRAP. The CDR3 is CASGFGGGAGDTQYF. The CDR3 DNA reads TGTGCTAGTGGTTTCGGCGGGGGGGCCGGAGATACGCAGTATTTT.

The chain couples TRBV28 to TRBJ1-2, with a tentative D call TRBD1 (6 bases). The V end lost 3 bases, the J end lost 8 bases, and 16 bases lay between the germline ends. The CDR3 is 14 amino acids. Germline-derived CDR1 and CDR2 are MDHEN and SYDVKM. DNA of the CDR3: TGTGCCAGCAGTTTGCCCGACAGGAGCGGCGGCTACACCTTC. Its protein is CASSLPDRSGGYTF.

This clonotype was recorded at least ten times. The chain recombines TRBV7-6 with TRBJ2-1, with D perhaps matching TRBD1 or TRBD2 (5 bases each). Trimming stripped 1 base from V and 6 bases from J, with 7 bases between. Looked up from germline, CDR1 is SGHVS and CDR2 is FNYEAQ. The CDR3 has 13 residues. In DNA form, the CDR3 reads TGTGCCAGCAGCTTAGGAGGGGTCAATGAGCAGTTCTTC. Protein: CASSLGGVNEQFF.

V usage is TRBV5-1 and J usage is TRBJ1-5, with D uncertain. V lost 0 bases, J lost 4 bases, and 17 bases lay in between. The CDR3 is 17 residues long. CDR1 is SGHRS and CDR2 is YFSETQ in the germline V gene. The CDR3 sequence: CASSLESPTGRNQPQHF. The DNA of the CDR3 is TGCGCCAGCAGCTTGGAAAGTCCGACCGGACGTAATCAGCCCCAGCATTTT. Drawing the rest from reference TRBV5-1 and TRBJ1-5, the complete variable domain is KAGVTQTPRYLIKTRGQQVTLSCSPISGHRSVSWYQQTPGQGLQFLFEYFSETQRNKGNFPGRFSGRQFSNSRSEMNVSTLELGDSALYLCASSLESPTGRNQPQHFGDGTRLSIL.

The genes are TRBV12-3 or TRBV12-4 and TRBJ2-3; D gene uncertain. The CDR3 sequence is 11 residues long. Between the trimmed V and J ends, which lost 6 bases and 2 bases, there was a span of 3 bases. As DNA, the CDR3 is TGTGCCAGCAGACTCACAGATACGCAGTATTTT. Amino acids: CASRLTDTQYF.

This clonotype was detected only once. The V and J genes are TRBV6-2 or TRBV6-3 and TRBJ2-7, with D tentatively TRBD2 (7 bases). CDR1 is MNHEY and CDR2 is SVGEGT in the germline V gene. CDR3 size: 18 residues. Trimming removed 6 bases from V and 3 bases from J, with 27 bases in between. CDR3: CASRQGGSLIWGNYEQYF. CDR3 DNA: TGTGCCAGCAGACAGGGAGGGTCCTTAATTTGGGGAAACTACGAGCAGTACTTC.

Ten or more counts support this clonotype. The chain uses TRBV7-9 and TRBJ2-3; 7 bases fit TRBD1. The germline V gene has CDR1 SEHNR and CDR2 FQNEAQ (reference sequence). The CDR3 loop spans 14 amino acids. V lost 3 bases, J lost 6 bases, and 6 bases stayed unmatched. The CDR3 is CASSLQGGPDTQYF. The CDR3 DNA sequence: TGTGCCAGCAGCTTGCAAGGGGGCCCCGATACGCAGTATTTT.

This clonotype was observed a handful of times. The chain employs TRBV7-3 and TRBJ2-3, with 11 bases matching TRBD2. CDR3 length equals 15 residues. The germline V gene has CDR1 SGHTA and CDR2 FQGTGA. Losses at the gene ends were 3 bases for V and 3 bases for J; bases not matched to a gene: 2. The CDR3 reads CASSFTSGGTDTQYF. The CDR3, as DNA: TGTGCCAGCAGCTTTACTAGCGGGGGAACAGATACGCAGTATTTT.

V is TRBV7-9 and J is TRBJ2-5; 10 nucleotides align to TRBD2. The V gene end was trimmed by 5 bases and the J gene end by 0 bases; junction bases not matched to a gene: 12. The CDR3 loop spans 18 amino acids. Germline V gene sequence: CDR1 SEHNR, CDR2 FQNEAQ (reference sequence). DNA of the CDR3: TGTGCCAGCAGCCCGGAGCTAGCGGGGGCAGGGTACCAAGAGACCCAGTACTTC. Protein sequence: CASSPELAGAGYQETQYF.

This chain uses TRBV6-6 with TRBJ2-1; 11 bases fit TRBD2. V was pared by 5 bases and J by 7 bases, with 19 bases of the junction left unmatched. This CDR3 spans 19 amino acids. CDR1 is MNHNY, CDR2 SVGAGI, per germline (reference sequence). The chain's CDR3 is CASSPGLAGGWYDVNEQFF. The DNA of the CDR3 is TGTGCCAGCAGTCCCGGGCTAGCGGGGGGTTGGTATGATGTAAATGAGCAGTTCTTC.

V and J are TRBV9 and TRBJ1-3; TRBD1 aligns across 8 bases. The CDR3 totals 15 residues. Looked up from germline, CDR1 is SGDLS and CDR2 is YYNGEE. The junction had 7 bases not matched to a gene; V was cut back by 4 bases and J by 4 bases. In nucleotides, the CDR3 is TGTGCCAGCAGCCTTGGACAGGGCGCCGGAAACACCATATATTTT. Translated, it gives CASSLGQGAGNTIYF. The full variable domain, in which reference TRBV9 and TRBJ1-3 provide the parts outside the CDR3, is DSGVTQTPKHLITATGQRVTLRCSPRSGDLSVYWYQQSLDQGLQFLIQYYNGEERAKGNILERFSAQQFPDLHSELNLSSLELGDSALYFCASSLGQGAGNTIYFGEGSWLTVV.